These 6 T cell receptor beta chains were sequenced from one sample in a study of blood T cell repertoires in COVID-19. The data were produced by immunoSEQ multiplex PCR, yet TCRdb's version contains in-frame clones alone and is incomplete. The data show around 60,000 clones, 88% seen once. Material: peripheral blood. Receptors were obtained from a man aged 45-65 years with active COVID-19.

The chain couples TRBV7-2 to TRBJ1-6; 7 nucleotides line up with TRBD1. CDR3 length: 15 residues. The junction had 11 bases not matched to a gene; V was cut back by 4 bases and J by 11 bases. Germline values: CDR1 SGHTA, CDR2 FQGNSA. CDR3 bases: TGTGCCAGCAGCTCCTCGACAGGGCTAGGGACACCCCTCCACTTT. Protein sequence: CASSSSTGLGTPLHF.

This chain links TRBV6-2 or TRBV6-3 with TRBJ1-4, with 10 bases fitting TRBD1. Per the germline V gene, CDR1 is MNHEY and CDR2 is SVGEGT. The CDR3 length is 18 residues. V was clipped by 0 bases and J by 0 bases; unmatched bases: 4. As DNA, the CDR3 is TGTGCCAGCAGTTACTCGGGACAGGGGATTGCAACTAATGAAAAACTGTTTTTT. Amino acids: CASSYSGQGIATNEKLFF.

The chain recombines TRBV19 with TRBJ2-1; 7 bases are shared with TRBD2. The CDR3 sequence is 14 residues long. Germline CDR1 reads LNHDA; CDR2 reads SQIVND (reference sequence). The ends lost 8 bases at V and 4 bases at J; junction bases unmatched: 8. CDR3: CASSYGGTYNEQFF. The CDR3 nucleotides are TGTGCCAGTTCCTACGGGGGGACTTACAATGAGCAGTTCTTC.

The rearrangement links TRBV7-2 to TRBJ2-7; D perhaps matches TRBD2 (6 bases). V lost 1 base to trimming and J lost 3 bases, with 10 bases between them. The CDR3 spans 14 residues. Germline V CDR1 and CDR2: SGHTA, FQGNSA. The CDR3 nucleotides read TGTGCCAGCAGCTTAGACAGGAGGGTCTACGAGCAGTACTTC. It encodes CASSLDRRVYEQYF.

This chain joins TRBV12-5 and TRBJ1-2; D is unresolved. Germline V gene sequence: CDR1 LGHNT, CDR2 FRNRAP. This CDR3 has 12 residues. Between the trimmed V and J ends, which lost 1 base and 8 bases, there was a span of 8 bases. CDR3: CASGLGRSGYTF. In nucleotides, the CDR3 is TGTGCTAGTGGTTTGGGGCGGTCCGGCTACACCTTC.

This clone was counted a single time. V gene TRBV6-6 combines with J gene TRBJ2-3; D may be TRBD1 (6 bases). The germline gives CDR1 MNHNY, CDR2 SVGAGI (reference sequence). CDR3 size: 15 residues. V was shortened by 7 bases and J by 8 bases, with 22 bases between the two germline ends. The CDR3 loop is CASNPGTILDGTQYF. CDR3 DNA sequence: TGTGCCAGCAATCCCGGGACAATCCTCGATGGTACGCAGTATTTT.